This T cell receptor beta chain came from a study of sequential checkpoint blockade in melanoma. Study-wide background: Arm A got nivolumab then ipilimumab; arm B the reverse, 1:1. Maintenance nivolumab came after either treatment sequence.

The method was immunoSEQ multiplex PCR; TCRdb's version includes in-frame clones alone and lacks a portion of them. The table has 25,000 to 35,000 clones, about 86% seen once. The CDR3 covers 14 residues. Germline assignment: CDR1 MNHEY and CDR2 SVGAGI. V lost 7 bases to trimming and J lost 4 bases; unmatched junction nucleotides: 5. Documented treatment: randomized to nivolumab then ipilimumab (arm A) or the reverse (arm B). Patients had received no earlier DNA-damaging chemotherapy. Live CD3+CD8+ CD19− CD56− cells were sorted from PBMCs. The starting material was CD8+ T cells sorted from blood (inferred from file names), obtained from a patient given nivolumab and ipilimumab in sequence. V is TRBV6-5 and J is TRBJ2-5; 11 positions agree with TRBD1. The sequence was collected from a human donor with melanoma. The CDR3 here is CASTPGQGVETQYF. In nucleotides, the CDR3 is TGTGCCAGCACTCCGGGACAGGGGGTAGAGACCCAGTACTTC.